What follows is one T cell receptor (beta chain) and its context. This specimen comes from a study of blood T cell repertoires in COVID-19. At the level of the study: Researchers got acute and convalescent COVID-19 samples from the United States, Italy and Spain.

TCRdb keeps only in-frame clones here, not all; method: immunoSEQ multiplex PCR. In the table there are approximately 240,000 clones, about 90% of which are singletons. CDR1 SGDLS and CDR2 YYNGEE come from the germline V gene. Trimming stripped 4 bases from V and 2 bases from J, with 19 bases between. This CDR3 spans 17 amino acids. The chain carries TRBV9 and TRBJ2-1; TRBD2 is a possible D gene (6 bases). The clonotype was recovered from a woman aged 30 to 39 who had recovered from COVID-19. Source material: peripheral blood. The CDR3 DNA follows: TGTGCCAGCAGCCCCCACCAAGGGAGGAATCCCTACAATGAGCAGTTCTTC. Protein: CASSPHQGRNPYNEQFF.